Shown below are 9 T cell receptor beta chains from a single sample sequenced in a study of T cell responses to AZD1222 COVID-19 vaccine. The data were produced by immunoSEQ multiplex PCR, yet TCRdb's version contains in-frame clones alone and is incomplete. The sample consists of about 200,000 clones, almost 95% of them appearing once. The material was peripheral blood, obtained on day 0 of AZD1222 vaccination. Receptor source: an adult in good health.

This rearrangement joins TRBV2 to TRBJ1-1; no firm D call. The V gene's germline CDR1 is SNHLY and CDR2 FYNNEI. Deletions cut 10 bases from V and 3 bases from J, with 18 bases between. The CDR3 sequence is 14 residues long. The CDR3 sequence: CATLVTAADTEAFF. CDR3 nucleotides: TGTGCCACGTTAGTGACCGCCGCCGACACTGAAGCTTTCTTT.

The V call is TRBV27, the J call TRBJ1-2, with D perhaps TRBD1 (6 bases). V lost 5 bases to trimming and J lost 4 bases, with 20 bases between them. Germline V gene data show CDR1 as MNHEY and CDR2 as SMNVEV (reference sequence). The CDR3 covers 16 residues. The CDR3, as DNA: TGTGCCAGCAGTCTTTCCCAACGCACAGGGATCTATGGCTACACCTTC. It is translated as CASSLSQRTGIYGYTF.

This chain uses TRBV2 with TRBJ1-2, with D possibly being TRBD1 (6 bases). Germline CDR1 SNHLY, CDR2 FYNNEI. The CDR3 consists of 15 residues. V lost 6 bases and J 1 base, leaving 15 bases between the germline ends. This CDR3 reads CASSLQGTINYGYTF. As DNA, the CDR3 is TGTGCCAGCAGCCTACAGGGAACGATTAACTATGGCTACACCTTC.

This clone was seen just once. The chain has TRBV7-9 and TRBJ2-2; weak D call: TRBD2 (6 bases). This CDR3 spans 16 amino acids. The germline V and J ends were trimmed by 8 bases and 1 base, with 17 bases remaining between them. Germline V CDR1 and CDR2: SEHNR, FQNEAQ (reference sequence). The DNA of the CDR3 is TGTGCCAGCCTCATTATGTCCGGGGGGAACACCGGGGAGCTGTTTTTT. Its protein product is CASLIMSGGNTGELFF.

The chain links TRBV19 to TRBJ2-7; 10 bases are shared with TRBD1. The V segment lost 6 bases and the J segment 6 bases; nucleotides outside the gene matches: 8. This CDR3 contains 14 residues. Germline values: CDR1 LNHDA, CDR2 SQIVND (reference sequence). Here the CDR3 reads CASSRDRGMGEQYF. Written as DNA, the CDR3 is TGTGCCAGTAGCAGGGACAGGGGAATGGGCGAGCAGTACTTC. Combining the CDR3 with reference TRBV19 and TRBJ2-7 gives the whole variable domain DGGITQSPKYLFRKEGQNVTLSCEQNLNHDAMYWYRQDPGQGLRLIYYSQIVNDFQKGDIAEGYSVSREKKESFPLTVTSAQKNPTAFYLCASSRDRGMGEQYFGPGTRLTVT.

The chain has TRBV14 and TRBJ1-4; D gene ambiguous. Germline-derived CDR1 and CDR2 are SGHDN and FVKESK. The CDR3 is made up of 16 amino acids. The V end lost 0 bases, the J end lost 8 bases, and 16 bases lay between the germline ends. CDR3 sequence reads: CASSQEGRRLGEKLFF. As DNA, the CDR3 is TGTGCCAGCAGCCAAGAGGGGAGGCGGCTGGGCGAAAAACTGTTTTTT.

The chain carries TRBV4-3 and TRBJ1-3; D not resolved. CDR3 length: 18 residues. Germline V gives CDR1 LGHNA, CDR2 YSLEER. V lost 0 bases and J 0 bases, leaving 15 bases between the germline ends. CDR3 residues: CASSQDYERLNSGNTIYF. The CDR3 DNA is TGCGCCAGCAGCCAAGATTATGAACGACTCAACTCTGGAAACACCATATATTTT.

The chain links TRBV6-5 to TRBJ2-1; weak D call: TRBD2 (6 bases). Trimming took 0 bases from V and 4 from J, leaving 10 bases between them. This CDR3 is 15 amino acids long. CDR1 MNHEY and CDR2 SVGAGI come from the germline V gene. CDR3 amino acids: CASSYSAGGYNEQFF. The CDR3 DNA follows: TGTGCCAGCAGTTACTCGGCTGGAGGGTACAATGAGCAGTTCTTC.

This chain joins TRBV7-9 and TRBJ1-2, with 9 bases matching TRBD1. The CDR3 extends over 17 amino acids. Germline lookup yields CDR1 SEHNR and CDR2 FQNEAQ (reference sequence). J was trimmed by 4 bases and V by 5 bases; bases with no gene match: 14. The CDR3 reads CASSTTGTGSLTYGYTF. CDR3 nucleotide sequence: TGTGCCAGCAGCACAACAGGGACAGGGAGTCTGACCTATGGCTACACCTTC. Full variable domain (outside the CDR3, taken from reference TRBV7-9 and TRBJ1-2): DTGVSQNPRHKITKRGQNVTFRCDPISEHNRLYWYRQTLGQGPEFLTYFQNEAQLEKSRLLSDRFSAERPKGSFSTLEIQRTEQGDSAMYLCASSTTGTGSLTYGYTFGSGTRLTVV.